Below are 14 T cell receptor beta chains sequenced from a single sample in a study of blood T cell repertoires in COVID-19. Some clones are missing from TCRdb's copy, which holds only in-frame ones; the method was immunoSEQ multiplex PCR. Among fewer than 250,000 clones listed, approximately 85% were seen once. Sequences were obtained from peripheral blood. The receptors were gathered from a woman in her forties or fifties with active or convalescent COVID-19.

V is TRBV6-5 and J is TRBJ1-2, with D possibly being TRBD1 (5 bases). CDR1 is MNHEY, CDR2 SVGAGI, per germline. V was shortened by 0 bases and J by 2 bases, with 10 bases between the two germline ends. The CDR3 contains 15 residues. CDR3 in amino acids: CASSYSTGVNYGYTF. The CDR3 DNA reads as TGTGCCAGCAGTTACTCTACGGGGGTCAACTATGGCTACACCTTC.

The J gene is TRBJ2-7, the V gene TRBV7-8; no reliable D call. Germline CDR1 and CDR2: SGHVS and FQNEAQ. V was trimmed by 5 bases and J by 1 base, leaving 12 bases between them. CDR3 length: 14 amino acids. The CDR3 nucleotides are TGTGCCAGCAGCCCCTCAATGAGGTCCTACGAGCAGTACGTC. Protein: CASSPSMRSYEQYV.

The rearrangement links TRBV5-1 to TRBJ1-4; D gene unclear. CDR3 size: 18 residues. Trimming stripped 2 bases from V and 0 bases from J, with 17 bases between. Per germline, CDR1 SGHRS and CDR2 YFSETQ. DNA of the CDR3: TGCGCCAGCAGCTTTAAGAGTGGGCTATCTGCAACTAATGAAAAACTGTTTTTT. Its translation is CASSFKSGLSATNEKLFF.

This chain connects TRBV18 to TRBJ1-1; D is possibly TRBD1 (6 bases). There are 15 residues in the CDR3. The V end lost 0 bases, the J end lost 1 base, and 9 bases lay between the germline ends. Germline assignment: CDR1 KGHSH and CDR2 LQKENI. CDR3 DNA sequence: TGTGCCAGCTCACCACCGGACAGCCGGAACACTGAAGCTTTCTTT. Translating it yields CASSPPDSRNTEAFF.

The genes are TRBV19 and TRBJ1-3, with D uncertain. The CDR3 is 15 amino acids. Germline assignment: CDR1 LNHDA and CDR2 SQIVND (reference sequence). Trimming shortened V by 3 bases and J by 4 bases, and 13 bases separated the two germline ends. The CDR3 sequence: CASSIGRGAGNTIYF. In nucleotides, the CDR3 is TGTGCCAGTAGTATCGGCCGGGGAGCAGGAAACACCATATATTTT.

The rearrangement uses TRBV10-2 and TRBJ1-4; D might be TRBD1 (5 bases). Trimming shortened V by 6 bases and J by 5 bases, and 7 bases separated the two germline ends. CDR1 is WSHSY and CDR2 is SAAADI in the germline V gene. The CDR3 runs 12 residues. The CDR3 loop is CASRGLNEKLFF. The CDR3 coding sequence is TGCGCCAGCAGGGGGCTGAATGAAAAACTGTTTTTT.

The chain joins TRBV27 to TRBJ1-4, with TRBD1 as a possible D gene (6 bases). Trimming removed 2 bases at V and 5 bases at J, with 18 bases between. The length of the CDR3 is 17 residues. CDR1 and CDR2 (germline): MNHEY, SMNVEV (reference sequence). CDR3 sequence (DNA): TGTGCCAGCAGTTTACGCGACGGCACAGGGAAAAATGAAAAACTGTTTTTT. This sequence encodes CASSLRDGTGKNEKLFF.

The chain has TRBV5-4 and TRBJ2-1; TRBD2 aligns across 8 bases. There are 16 residues in the CDR3. V shed 4 bases, J shed 7 bases, and the junction held 13 bases outside the gene matches. CDR1 and CDR2 (germline): SGHNT, YYREEE (reference sequence). The CDR3 spells CASSPEPPGLDNEQFF. The CDR3, as DNA: TGTGCCAGCAGCCCGGAGCCCCCGGGACTAGATAATGAGCAGTTCTTC.

The chain uses TRBV5-1 and TRBJ2-5; unclear D gene. The CDR3 consists of 15 residues. Germline-derived CDR1 and CDR2 are SGHRS and YFSETQ. V was clipped by 4 bases and J by 0 bases, with 13 bases between them. CDR3 DNA sequence: TGCGCCAGCAGCGACACTGGGCCGTACCAAGAGACCCAGTACTTC. Translating it yields CASSDTGPYQETQYF.

This clone was recorded a few times. The V call is TRBV3-1 (or the pseudogene TRBV3-2), the J call TRBJ2-4, with 7 nucleotides matching TRBD1. In germline, CDR1 is LGHDT, CDR2 YNNKEL (reference sequence). This CDR3 spans 15 amino acids. V shed 2 bases and J 3 bases; nucleotides not matched to a gene: 4. DNA for the CDR3: TGTGCCAGCAGCCAATTGACAGGGATCAAAAACATTCAGTACTTC. Translation: CASSQLTGIKNIQYF.

CDR3 sequence (DNA): TGTGCCAGCTCACCGGGCGGGACTAGTGCCCAAGAGACCCAGTACTTC. It yields the protein CASSPGGTSAQETQYF. J is TRBJ2-5 and V is TRBV18, with TRBD2 matching 8 bases. This CDR3 spans 16 amino acids. Germline values: CDR1 KGHSH, CDR2 LQKENI. V dropped 3 bases and J dropped 1; count of bases not matched to a gene: 7.

This chain links TRBV12-3 or TRBV12-4 with TRBJ1-1, with D unresolved. The CDR3 is made up of 13 amino acids. Trimming took 2 bases from V and 4 from J, leaving 8 bases between them. CDR3 sequence (DNA): TGTGCCAGCAGTTTAAGGGAGGGCACTGAAGCTTTCTTT. Residues: CASSLREGTEAFF.

The chain uses TRBV24-1 and TRBJ1-2, with 7 bases aligning to TRBD1. V lost 4 bases, J lost 4 bases, and 8 bases stayed unmatched. From germline, CDR1 is KGHDR and CDR2 SFDVKD. This CDR3 region has 15 residues. This CDR3 reads CATSDASRDSYGYTF. CDR3 in DNA: TGTGCCACCAGTGACGCGAGCCGGGACAGCTATGGCTACACCTTC.

This chain joins TRBV11-1 and TRBJ2-1; 7 bases agree with TRBD2. V shed 5 bases, J shed 13 bases, and the junction held 11 bases outside the gene matches. The germline CDR1 and CDR2 sequences are SGHAT and FQDESV (reference sequence). The CDR3 is 13 amino acids. The CDR3 region has the DNA TGTGCCAGCAGCATAGTCCCCGGGAGGTCTCAGTTCTTC. This encodes CASSIVPGRSQFF.